The clone carrying this T cell receptor beta chain was detected only once. Sequencing used immunoSEQ multiplex PCR; TCRdb keeps in-frame clones, though not all of them. The top ten hold roughly 13% of the sample, which has approximately 35,000 clones, more than 90% seen once. CDR3 size: 16 residues. Germline-derived CDR1 and CDR2 are SEHNR and FQNEAQ (reference sequence). J gave up 8 bases and V 5 bases, and 11 bases lay outside the gene matches. The source of the sample is a study of blood T cell repertoires in COVID-19. At the level of the study: In each case, the material was cDNA or gDNA derived from T cells, B-cell-depleted T cells, or PBMCs.

The chain uses TRBV7-9 and TRBJ1-4, with 10 bases that match TRBD1. The sample was peripheral blood. The TCR sequence derives from a human donor in a cohort sampled during active COVID-19. CDR3 DNA: TGTGCCAGCAGCCCACAAGGGACAGGGGATTGGGAAAAACTGTTTTTT. It yields the protein CASSPQGTGDWEKLFF.